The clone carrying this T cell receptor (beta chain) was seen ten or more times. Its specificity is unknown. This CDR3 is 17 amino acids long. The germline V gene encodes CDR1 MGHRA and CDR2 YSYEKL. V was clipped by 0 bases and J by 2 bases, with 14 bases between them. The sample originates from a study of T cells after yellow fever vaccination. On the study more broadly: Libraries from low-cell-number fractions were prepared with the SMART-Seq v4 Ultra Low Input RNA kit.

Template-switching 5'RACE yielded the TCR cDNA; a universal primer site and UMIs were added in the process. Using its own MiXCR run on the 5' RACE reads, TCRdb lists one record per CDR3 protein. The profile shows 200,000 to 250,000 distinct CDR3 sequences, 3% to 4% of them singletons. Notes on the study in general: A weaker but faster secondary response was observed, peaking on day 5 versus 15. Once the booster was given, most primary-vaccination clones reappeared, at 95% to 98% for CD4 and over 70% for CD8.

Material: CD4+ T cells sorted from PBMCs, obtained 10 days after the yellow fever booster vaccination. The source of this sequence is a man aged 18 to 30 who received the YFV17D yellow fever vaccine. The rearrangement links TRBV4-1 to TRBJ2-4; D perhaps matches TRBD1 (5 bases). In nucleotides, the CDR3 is TGCGCCAGCAGCCAAGATGCTGGGGCCGGATCCAAAAACATTCAGTACTTC. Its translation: CASSQDAGAGSKNIQYF.